A single sample gave rise to the 20 T cell receptor beta chains below, sequenced in a study of T cells expressing NK-cell markers. TCRdb re-called the 5' RACE reads; one entry per CDR3 protein, DNA not given. Recorded here are roughly 390,000 distinct CDR3 sequences; the top ten clones represent roughly 5.5%. Sequencing used blood T cells: a sorted CD56 or NKG2C T cell subset, CD4+ or CD8+ T cells, or bulk PBMC T cells (not recorded which). Receptors were obtained from a man between 18 and 69 years old in good health.

The rearrangement joins TRBV9 to TRBJ2-2; as DNA is missing, the TRBD1 call by TCRdb cannot be tested. The CDR3 covers 14 residues. Germline values: CDR1 SGDLS, CDR2 YYNGEE. CDR3 amino acids: CASSMGTVTGELFF.

This chain links TRBV7-6 with TRBJ2-1; there is no DNA to check the TCRdb D call of TRBD1. Germline CDR1 and CDR2: SGHVS and FNYEAQ. This CDR3 is 17 amino acids long. CDR3 sequence: CASSADPGGVSYNEQFF.

CDR3 amino acids: CASSTGGITDTQYF. The chain recombines TRBV7-2 with TRBJ2-3; TCRdb selects TRBD1, and the lack of DNA leaves this call unchecked. In germline, CDR1 is SGHTA, CDR2 FQGNSA. The CDR3 length is 14 residues.

The V and J genes are TRBV29-1 and TRBJ2-5; TCRdb outputs TRBD2, but without DNA this stays unchecked. Germline CDR1 and CDR2: SQVTM and ANQGSEA. The CDR3 has 14 residues. CDR3 loop: CSVEGSAGKETQYF. The variable domain in full, with the rest retrieved from reference TRBV29-1 and TRBJ2-5, is SAVISQKPSRDICQRGTSLTIQCQVDSQVTMMFWYRQQPGQSLTLIATANQGSEATYESGFVIDKFPISRPNLTFSTLTVSNMSPEDSSIYLCSVEGSAGKETQYFGPGTRLLVL.

V usage is TRBV14 and J usage is TRBJ2-1; TCRdb proposes TRBD2, but this gene call is untestable without DNA. CDR3 size: 18 residues. Germline lookup yields CDR1 SGHDN and CDR2 FVKESK. The CDR3 loop reads CASSHPIAGLDAYNEQFF.

J is TRBJ1-2 and V is TRBV25-1; with no DNA, the TCRdb D assignment of TRBD1 cannot be verified. Germline V gene lookup returns CDR1 MGHDK and CDR2 SYGVNS. CDR3 size: 12 residues. CDR3 sequence reads: CASSTPFGGYTF.

The CDR3 sequence is CSVAHRGDYGYTF. This chain links TRBV29-1 with TRBJ1-2; TCRdb's D call, TRBD1, is unchecked because there is no DNA. Germline V gene sequence: CDR1 SQVTM, CDR2 ANQGSEA. This CDR3 has 13 amino acids.

The chain uses TRBV4-1 and TRBJ2-5; the TCRdb call, TRBD1, lacks DNA for checking. The CDR3 runs to 13 residues. Germline lookup yields CDR1 MGHRA and CDR2 YSYEKL. The CDR3 spells CASSQGQVETQYF.

V is TRBV5-1 and J is TRBJ2-2. This CDR3 spans 18 amino acids. Germline values: CDR1 SGHRS, CDR2 YFSETQ. The CDR3 loop is CASSPQAKGFANTGELFF.

The chain combines TRBV12-3 or TRBV12-4 with TRBJ1-2. The CDR3 consists of 15 residues. CDR3 sequence reads: CASSSRSYPTYGYTF.

The chain joins TRBV15 to TRBJ2-7; TCRdb lists TRBD1, though no DNA is available to test this call. The V gene's germline CDR1 is LNHNV and CDR2 YYDKDF (reference sequence). This CDR3 is 17 amino acids long. This CDR3 is CATSRGRSRAGSDEQYF.

The rearrangement links TRBV28 to TRBJ2-3; TCRdb reports TRBD2, a call that lacks DNA to check it against. This CDR3 spans 14 amino acids. Germline CDR1 and CDR2: MDHEN and SYDVKM. The CDR3 here is CASGRSGSTDTQYF. The full variable domain, completed using reference TRBV28 and TRBJ2-3, is DVKVTQSSRYLVKRTGEKVFLECVQDMDHENMFWYRQDPGLGLRLIYFSYDVKMKEKGDIPEGYSVSREKKERFSLILESASTNQTSMYLCASGRSGSTDTQYFGPGTRLTVL.

CDR3 in amino acids: CASAWGKSYEQYF. The gene calls are TRBV6-6 and TRBJ2-7; TCRdb's D call, TRBD1, is unchecked because there is no DNA. Germline CDR1 is MNHNY and CDR2 is SVGAGI (reference sequence). The CDR3 is 13 amino acids.

This chain connects TRBV5-1 to TRBJ2-5. The CDR3 length is 13 residues. Germline-derived CDR1 and CDR2 are SGHRS and YFSETQ. CDR3 in amino acids: CASSSLEAETQYF.

This chain uses TRBV24-1 with TRBJ1-1; the TCRdb call, TRBD1, lacks DNA for checking. CDR3 length: 21 amino acids. Germline values: CDR1 KGHDR, CDR2 SFDVKD. The CDR3 spells CATSDLHGMTGCERMNTEAFF.

The rearrangement uses TRBV19 and TRBJ2-5; TCRdb picks TRBD1, but there is no DNA to check that call. The CDR3 totals 16 residues. Germline V gene sequence: CDR1 LNHDA, CDR2 SQIVND (reference sequence). This CDR3 reads CASSVLPGQREETQYF.

The CDR3 sequence is CSASGGGSRMTGELFF. The rearrangement uses TRBV20-1 and TRBJ2-2; no DNA is available, so the TRBD2 call from TCRdb remains unchecked. Looked up from germline, CDR1 is DFQATT and CDR2 is SNEGSKA (reference sequence). The CDR3 is 16 amino acids.

The chain couples TRBV23-1 to TRBJ2-5; TCRdb proposes TRBD1, but this gene call is untestable without DNA. TRBV23-1 qualifies as an ORF whose function is uncertain. The CDR3 has 18 amino acids. The CDR3 here is CASSQKALKGPHQETQYF.

The chain has TRBV28 and TRBJ2-7; TCRdb returns TRBD1, unconfirmable since there is no DNA. This CDR3 has 15 residues. Germline CDR1 reads MDHEN; CDR2 reads SYDVKM. This CDR3 reads CASTEGGSQSYEQYF.

The chain has TRBV5-6 and TRBJ2-7. This CDR3 has 13 residues. Germline V lookup: CDR1 SGHDT, CDR2 YYEEEE. CDR3 amino acids: CASSGAIGDEQYF.